This T cell receptor beta chain was found in a study of beta chain features in type 1 diabetes. Findings and caveats of the study: TCRB CDR3s were moderately but significantly shorter in Type 1 diabetes patients in all four CD4+ subsets.

There are a few counts of this clone. Its antigen is still unknown. With V trimmed by 5 bases and J by 8 bases, 8 bases remained unmatched. Germline V lookup: CDR1 SGDLS, CDR2 YYNGEE. The CDR3 is 13 amino acids. The isolated RNA, all of it, was reverse transcribed, so expressed TCRB transcripts were what got sequenced. Some clones are missing from TCRdb's copy, which holds only in-frame ones; the method was immunoSEQ multiplex PCR. The sample yields hundreds of thousands of clones, about 15% seen once. The rearrangement joins TRBV9 to TRBJ1-1; 8 nucleotides line up with TRBD1. The sequenced material came from naive CD4+ T cells from blood. This clonotype was obtained from a man aged 25-45 years in good health. As DNA, the CDR3 is TGTGCCAGCAGGGAGGCACAGGGGGTGGAAGCTTTCTTT. Translating gives CASREAQGVEAFF.